These 20 T cell receptor beta chains came from one sample sequenced in a study of cytomegalovirus exposure and HLA in healthy donors. Here immunoSEQ multiplex PCR was the method, and the copy in TCRdb shows in-frame clones only, minus some. The table records about 98,000 clones, roughly 90% of them present only once. Sequencing was carried out using PBMCs. The receptors were sampled from a man aged 18-30 years in good health and CMV-seropositive.

The chain uses TRBV19 and TRBJ2-2, with 8 bases fitting TRBD2. Germline lookup yields CDR1 LNHDA and CDR2 SQIVND (reference sequence). After removal of 9 bases from V and 0 bases from J, the junction contained 6 bases not matched to a gene. The CDR3 sequence is 15 residues long. CDR3 amino acids: CASEKAGANTGELFF. The CDR3 DNA is TGTGCCAGCGAGAAAGCGGGAGCGAACACCGGGGAGCTGTTTTTT. The full variable domain, with the rest looked up from reference TRBV19 and TRBJ2-2, is DGGITQSPKYLFRKEGQNVTLSCEQNLNHDAMYWYRQDPGQGLRLIYYSQIVNDFQKGDIAEGYSVSREKKESFPLTVTSAQKNPTAFYLCASEKAGANTGELFFGEGSRLTVL.

This chain connects TRBV7-2 to TRBJ2-3; D is possibly TRBD2 (5 bases). The CDR3 is made up of 16 amino acids. Trimming left V 0 bases short and J 3 bases short, with 13 bases between. The V gene's germline CDR1 is SGHTA and CDR2 FQGNSA. This chain's CDR3 is CASSLASGKRTDTQYF. The CDR3 DNA reads TGTGCCAGCAGCTTAGCTTCGGGAAAGAGGACAGATACGCAGTATTTT.

The gene calls are TRBV4-1 and TRBJ2-7, with TRBD1 as a possible D gene (6 bases). With 8 bases removed from V and 1 base from J, the gap between germline ends came to 21 bases. CDR1 MGHRA and CDR2 YSYEKL come from the germline V gene. This CDR3 has 16 amino acids. DNA of the CDR3: TGCGCCAGCGCGCCAAATCTAAGGACAGATTCCTACGAGCAGTACTTC. As protein: CASAPNLRTDSYEQYF.

The chain carries TRBV5-4 and TRBJ2-7; D is perhaps TRBD2 (6 bases). Germline CDR1 and CDR2: SGHNT and YYREEE (reference sequence). The CDR3 runs to 15 residues. V was clipped by 0 bases and J by 3 bases, with 13 bases between them. CDR3 coding DNA: TGTGCCAGCAGCTTGGGACTAGATATGCGCTACGAGCAGTACTTC. This encodes CASSLGLDMRYEQYF.

The genes are TRBV28 and TRBJ2-7, with D possibly matching TRBD1 (6 bases). The germline V gene encodes CDR1 MDHEN and CDR2 SYDVKM. The CDR3 has 14 residues. Trimming cost V 5 bases and J 2 bases, with 13 bases left between them. The CDR3 region has the DNA TGTGCCAGCAGTCCGCCGTACAGGGCCTACGAGCAGTACTTC. This gives the protein CASSPPYRAYEQYF.

V and J are TRBV7-2 and TRBJ1-4, with D perhaps TRBD1 (6 bases). The V end was cut by 5 bases, the J end by 7 bases, with 14 bases between. This CDR3 has 14 amino acids. Germline V gene data show CDR1 as SGHTA and CDR2 as FQGNSA. The CDR3 is CASSLRDIGEKLFF. The DNA for the CDR3 is TGTGCCAGCAGCCTACGGGACATAGGTGAAAAACTGTTTTTT.

The chain recombines TRBV28 with TRBJ1-3, with D possibly being TRBD1 (5 bases). Trimming removed 3 bases at V and 7 bases at J, with 10 bases between. Germline loops: CDR1 MDHEN, CDR2 SYDVKM. The CDR3 contains 13 residues. CDR3: CASSLYPGNTIYF. The CDR3 DNA is TGTGCCAGCAGTTTGTATCCAGGGAACACCATATATTTT. Together with reference TRBV28 and TRBJ1-3, the CDR3 gives the full variable domain: DVKVTQSSRYLVKRTGEKVFLECVQDMDHENMFWYRQDPGLGLRLIYFSYDVKMKEKGDIPEGYSVSREKKERFSLILESASTNQTSMYLCASSLYPGNTIYFGEGSWLTVV.

The V gene is TRBV19, the J gene TRBJ2-2; 7 nucleotides agree with TRBD1. The CDR3 consists of 15 residues. The junction had 7 bases not matched to a gene; V was cut back by 1 base and J by 8 bases. CDR1 LNHDA and CDR2 SQIVND come from the germline V gene (reference sequence). CDR3 sequence (DNA): TGTGCCAGTAGTATAGTTAGGGGGCGTGTGGGGGAGCTGTTTTTT. Amino acid sequence: CASSIVRGRVGELFF. Looking up the rest from reference TRBV19 and TRBJ2-2 gives the full variable domain: DGGITQSPKYLFRKEGQNVTLSCEQNLNHDAMYWYRQDPGQGLRLIYYSQIVNDFQKGDIAEGYSVSREKKESFPLTVTSAQKNPTAFYLCASSIVRGRVGELFFGEGSRLTVL.

The CDR3 DNA is TGTGCCAGCAGTTGGGCCAGCAACAATGAGCAGTTCTTC. This translates into CASSWASNNEQFF. The chain is built from TRBV6-5 and TRBJ2-1, with D hard to call. Trimming removed 4 bases from V and 5 bases from J, with 9 bases in between. Germline lookup yields CDR1 MNHEY and CDR2 SVGAGI. CDR3 length: 13 residues.

Regarding this clone: One junction end disagrees with the germline gene, perhaps due to a read error. The V gene is TRBV11-2, the J gene TRBJ1-2, with TRBD1 identical over 8 bases. The CDR3 has 11 amino acids. Germline CDR1 SGHAT, CDR2 FQNNGV. The CDR3, as DNA: TGTGCCAGCAGCCCAGGACAGGGTCCACTCTTC. This encodes CASSPGQGPLF. Looking up the rest from reference TRBV11-2 and TRBJ1-2 gives the full variable domain: EAGVAQSPRYKIIEKRQSVAFWCNPISGHATLYWYQQILGQGPKLLIQFQNNGVVDDSQLPKDRFSAERLKGVDSTLKIQPAKLEDSAVYLCASSPGQGPLFGSGTRLTVV.

Worth noting for this clone: At one end, the junction sequence differs from germline, possibly due to a read error. V gene TRBV28 combines with J gene TRBJ1-1, with a weak D call TRBD1 (6 bases). The length of the CDR3 is 14 residues. Germline-derived CDR1 and CDR2 are MDHEN and SYDVKM. The CDR3 loop is CASGIPDRNAEAFF. The CDR3 region has the DNA TGTGCCAGCGGAATCCCCGACAGGAACGCTGAAGCTTTCTTT.

The chain employs TRBV19 and TRBJ2-1; D unclear. CDR1 is LNHDA, CDR2 SQIVND, per germline (reference sequence). Trimming left V 2 bases short and J 0 bases short, with 5 bases between. This CDR3 has 14 residues. DNA of the CDR3: TGTGCCAGTAGTATAAACTTCTCCTACAATGAGCAGTTCTTC. This sequence encodes CASSINFSYNEQFF.

The chain carries TRBV6-6 and TRBJ1-1; 8 bases map to TRBD1. There are 14 residues in the CDR3. J gave up 5 bases and V 7 bases, and 9 bases lay outside the gene matches. Germline V gene data show CDR1 as MNHNY and CDR2 as SVGAGI (reference sequence). CDR3 residues: CASTQGAGGTEAFF. The CDR3 nucleotides are TGTGCCAGCACCCAGGGGGCGGGGGGGACTGAAGCTTTCTTT.

This clone was counted once. The chain links TRBV29-1 to TRBJ1-1; a possible D gene is TRBD1 (5 bases). Between the trimmed V and J ends, which lost 5 bases and 0 bases, there was a span of 10 bases. The CDR3 runs 13 residues. Germline CDR1 SQVTM, CDR2 ANQGSEA. For the CDR3, the DNA is TGCAGCGTTTCAGGGCTGATGAACACTGAAGCTTTCTTT. Translating gives CSVSGLMNTEAFF.

The chain is built from TRBV4-3 and TRBJ2-3; a possible D gene is TRBD2 (5 bases). Germline V gene lookup returns CDR1 LGHNA and CDR2 YSLEER. Trimming took off 1 base at V and 2 bases at J, with 16 bases between the two ends. CDR3 length equals 17 residues. The CDR3 protein is CASSQGRVRGFTDTQYF. The CDR3 nucleotides are TGCGCCAGCAGCCAAGGTCGGGTCCGCGGGTTCACAGATACGCAGTATTTT.

The V gene is TRBV28, the J gene TRBJ2-3; the match to TRBD1 covers 8 bases. CDR3 length equals 17 residues. Germline trimming cut 4 bases from V and 4 bases from J; bases unmatched to any gene: 13. Germline V gene lookup returns CDR1 MDHEN and CDR2 SYDVKM. CDR3 residues: CASSSHGGQGGADTQYF. The CDR3 DNA sequence: TGTGCCAGCAGTTCACATGGTGGACAGGGAGGAGCAGATACGCAGTATTTT.

V gene TRBV27 combines with J gene TRBJ2-7, with D maybe TRBD2 (6 bases). The CDR3 contains 17 residues. Trimming removed 6 bases at V and 7 bases at J, with 28 bases between. Germline CDR1 MNHEY, CDR2 SMNVEV (reference sequence). Written as DNA, the CDR3 is TGTGCCAGCAGCAGGGTCCTTGGCGGGACGGGTTTTAGTGAGCAGTACTTC. Translation: CASSRVLGGTGFSEQYF.

This clone was seen a few times. The chain has TRBV15 and TRBJ2-7; weak D call: TRBD2 (5 bases). With 3 bases removed from V and 4 bases from J, the gap between germline ends came to 16 bases. The CDR3 contains 15 residues. Germline CDR1 is LNHNV and CDR2 is YYDKDF (reference sequence). CDR3 DNA: TGTGCCACCAGCAGTCGTTTAGCATCGGGATACGAGCAGTACTTC. This sequence encodes CATSSRLASGYEQYF.

The sample holds a few counts of this clone. The J gene is TRBJ2-7, the V gene TRBV4-2, with D perhaps TRBD1 (5 bases). Trimming took off 4 bases at V and 2 bases at J, with 15 bases between the two ends. This CDR3 is 15 amino acids long. Germline loops: CDR1 LGHNA, CDR2 YNFKEQ. In DNA form, the CDR3 reads TGTGCCAGCAGCCGTCAGGGCACGTTAGCCTACGAGCAGTACTTC. Translation: CASSRQGTLAYEQYF.

The chain has TRBV29-1 and TRBJ2-7, with 8 bases fitting TRBD1. CDR3 length equals 13 residues. V lost 1 base and J lost 7; bases outside the gene matches: 6. CDR1 SQVTM and CDR2 ANQGSEA come from the germline V gene. CDR3 nucleotide sequence: TGCAGCGTTGAAGCCCCAGGGGGCTTAGAGCAGTACTTC. Its protein is CSVEAPGGLEQYF.